The rows below give T cell receptor beta chains drawn from one sample of a study of T cell responses to AZD1222 COVID-19 vaccine. The table came from immunoSEQ multiplex PCR; TCRdb's copy has only in-frame clones and leaves some out. The table has around 100,000 clones, 70% to 90% seen once; the top ten hold 15% to 20%. The sequences come from peripheral blood, collected on day 0 of AZD1222 vaccination. Every receptor here comes from an adult in good health. CDR3s include the opening cysteine and the closing phenylalanine or tryptophan. The D gene is left open where the match is weak. A clone size is listed for some rows: how often the clone was seen (once, few, many), or a class if it is expanded.

clone size	V gene	D gene	J gene	CDR3 DNA	CDR3 protein
NA	TRBV2	TRBD1	TRBJ1-4	TGTGCCAGCAGTGAAGACAGGGGATTTAATGAAAAACTGTTTTTT	CASSEDRGFNEKLFF
NA	TRBV5-1	NA	TRBJ1-2	TGCGCCAGCAGCTTGGGGCAGGGAATGAATGGCTACACCTTC	CASSLGQGMNGYTF
NA	TRBV7-9	NA	TRBJ2-3	TGTGCCAGCAGCTTCGCAGGGGTCCGCACAGATACGCAGTATTTT	CASSFAGVRTDTQYF
NA	TRBV9	NA	TRBJ2-1	TGTGCCAGCAGCGTAGGTCTCCCGGTAGGCCAGCGTGAGCAGTTCTTC	CASSVGLPVGQREQFF
few	TRBV10-3	TRBD1	TRBJ2-7	TGTGCCATCAGCTCCCCAGGGGACAGGGGTCACGTAGGGCCTTACGAGCAGTACTTC	CAISSPGDRGHVGPYEQYF
NA	TRBV10-3	NA	TRBJ1-5	TGTGCCATCTCGGAGCCCCGTCAGCCCCAGCATTTT	CAISEPRQPQHF
NA	TRBV3-1/TRBV3-2	NA	TRBJ1-6	TGTGCCAGCAGCCAAGGGCGAAGGCAGCTAAATTCACCCCTCCACTTT	CASSQGRRQLNSPLHF
NA	TRBV28	NA	TRBJ2-7	TGTGCCAGCAGAGACAGACCTAATTACGAGCAGTACTTC	CASRDRPNYEQYF
NA	TRBV3-1/TRBV3-2	NA	TRBJ1-4	TGTGCCAGCAGCCCCCCGGAAGGTACTTCAACTAATGAAAAACTGTTTTTT	CASSPPEGTSTNEKLFF
NA	TRBV11-2	NA	TRBJ1-1	TGTGCCAGCAGCTCCTGGGGGCAGGGTAACACTGAAGCTTTCTTT	CASSSWGQGNTEAFF
NA	TRBV4-2	NA	TRBJ1-1	TGTGCCAGCAGCCAAGATAGGGACGGCCCGGCGAACACTGAAGCTTTCTTT	CASSQDRDGPANTEAFF
once	TRBV18	TRBD1	TRBJ2-7	TGTGCCAGCTCACCGGACAGGTCAAACTACGAGCAGTACTTC	CASSPDRSNYEQYF
NA	TRBV7-2	NA	TRBJ2-2	TGTGCCAGCAGCTTACAAATAGGTGGGGAGCTGTTTTTT	CASSLQIGGELFF
NA	TRBV28	NA	TRBJ1-1	TGTGCCAGCAGTTTAACTCAGGGAGGGACTGAAGCTTTCTTT	CASSLTQGGTEAFF
NA	TRBV27	NA	TRBJ2-3	TGTGCCAGCAGTTTATCCAGGGGCACAGATACGCAGTATTTT	CASSLSRGTDTQYF
NA	TRBV7-2	NA	TRBJ2-7	TGTGCCAGCAGCTTCGACAAGGCCACTTACGAGCAGTACTTC	CASSFDKATYEQYF
NA	TRBV25-1	TRBD1	TRBJ2-1	TGTGCCAGCAGTGAATCCCCGGGACAGGGGGTTCACAATGAGCAGTTCTTC	CASSESPGQGVHNEQFF
NA	TRBV21-1	NA	TRBJ2-2	TGTGCCAGCAGCAGGGCAGCGCCACGGGGGAACACCGGGGAGCTGTTTTTT	CASSRAAPRGNTGELFF
NA	TRBV7-9	NA	TRBJ2-7	TGTGCCAGCAGCCGAGGACTAGGGGGCTCCTACGAGCAGTACTTC	CASSRGLGGSYEQYF
NA	TRBV7-9	TRBD1	TRBJ1-4	TGTGCCAGCAGCTCGGGACAGCCCGGGTTGGAAAAACTGTTTTTT	CASSSGQPGLEKLFF
NA	TRBV7-9	TRBD1	TRBJ2-7	TGTGCCAGCAGCTTAGCCTCACACGGACAGGGTTTCTCCTACGAGCAGTACTTC	CASSLASHGQGFSYEQYF
NA	TRBV4-2	TRBD1	TRBJ2-1	TGTGCCAGCAGCCTAACCGGGACAGGGGACAATGAGCAGTTCTTC	CASSLTGTGDNEQFF
NA	TRBV18	TRBD1	TRBJ1-5	TGTGCCAGCTCACCCCCGGGACAGGGATACAATCAGCCCCAGCATTTT	CASSPPGQGYNQPQHF
NA	TRBV25-1	NA	TRBJ1-2	TGTGCCAGCAGTCGGGACAACTATGGCTACACCTTC	CASSRDNYGYTF
NA	TRBV5-4	TRBD1	TRBJ1-4	TGTGCCAGCAGCTTAGACAGGGGGCGCGAAAAACTGTTTTTT	CASSLDRGREKLFF
NA	TRBV6-5	NA	TRBJ2-1	TGTGCCAGCAAACAGTACAATGAGCAGTTCTTC	CASKQYNEQFF
NA	TRBV5-1	NA	TRBJ1-2	TGCGCCAGCAGCCCTGACGGAGCTAACTATGGCTACACCTTC	CASSPDGANYGYTF
few	TRBV9	NA	TRBJ2-2	TGTGCCAGCAGCGTAGGCCCCGGGGGTACCGGGGAGCTGTTTTTT	CASSVGPGGTGELFF
NA	TRBV3-1/TRBV3-2	NA	TRBJ2-7	TGTGCCAGCAGCCAAGTACAGGGAAACCCCTACGAGCAGTACTTC	CASSQVQGNPYEQYF
NA	TRBV9	NA	TRBJ2-3	TGTGCCAGCCGTTTGAACGATCTCACAGATACGCAGTATTTT	CASRLNDLTDTQYF
NA	TRBV12-3/TRBV12-4	NA	TRBJ1-5	TGTGCCAGTTCGACAGGACCCAATCAGCCCCAGCATTTT	CASSTGPNQPQHF
NA	TRBV9	NA	TRBJ2-3	TGTGCCAGCAGCGTAGGGCAGGGAACAGATACGCAGTATTTT	CASSVGQGTDTQYF
NA	TRBV12-3/TRBV12-4	NA	TRBJ2-2	TGTGCCAGCAGTTTATCCTCCACCGGGGAGCTGTTTTTT	CASSLSSTGELFF
NA	TRBV19	TRBD1	TRBJ1-3	TGTGCCAGTACCCCCTCCGGGACAGGGGGCGTTGGAAACACCATATATTTT	CASTPSGTGGVGNTIYF
NA	TRBV9	NA	TRBJ2-2	TGTGCCAGCAGCGTAGGGGGGGCGAACACCGGGGAGCTGTTTTTT	CASSVGGANTGELFF
NA	TRBV18	NA	TRBJ1-2	TGTGCCAGCTCATCACTCGGGGCCGACTATGGCTACACCTTC	CASSSLGADYGYTF
NA	TRBV24-1	NA	TRBJ2-1	TGTGCCACCAGTGACGCTACGGACAGAGACAATGAGCAGTTCTTC	CATSDATDRDNEQFF
NA	TRBV28	NA	TRBJ2-7	TGTGCCAGCAGTTTTCGGATTTCATACGAGCAGTACTTC	CASSFRISYEQYF
few	TRBV3-1/TRBV3-2	NA	TRBJ1-3	TGTGCCAGCAGCCAAGATGTTGGGGAATGGGCCGGAAACACCATATATTTT	CASSQDVGEWAGNTIYF
NA	TRBV28	NA	TRBJ2-1	TGTGCCAGCAGGGAGGGATTAAATGAGCAGTTCTTC	CASREGLNEQFF
NA	TRBV11-2	TRBD1	TRBJ1-2	TGTGCCAGCAGTTCGGACAGGGGAAACTATGGCTACACCTTC	CASSSDRGNYGYTF
NA	TRBV6-5	NA	TRBJ2-1	TGTGCCAGCAGTCGGGAAGGGGGACCCTACAATGAGCAGTTCTTC	CASSREGGPYNEQFF
NA	TRBV18	NA	TRBJ2-5	TGTGCCAGCTCACCACCCGGCACCAAGAGGGCCCAGTACTTC	CASSPPGTKRAQYF
NA	TRBV28	NA	TRBJ1-1	TGTGCCAGCAGTTTCGCCGCGACTGAAGCTTTCTTT	CASSFAATEAFF
NA	TRBV7-8	NA	TRBJ1-5	TGTGCCAGCAGCCGTGTTACGGGGGGCGAACAGCCCCAGCATTTT	CASSRVTGGEQPQHF
NA	TRBV5-1	NA	TRBJ1-2	TGCGCCAGCAGCCTACAGACGGGGGACTATGGCTACACCTTC	CASSLQTGDYGYTF
NA	TRBV5-4	NA	TRBJ1-1	TGTGCCAGCCTCTACCTCGGAGACACTGAAGCTTTCTTT	CASLYLGDTEAFF
NA	TRBV6-6	TRBD1	TRBJ1-1	TGTGCCAGCAGTTCCACAGGGGGGACTGAAGCTTTCTTT	CASSSTGGTEAFF
NA	TRBV7-2	NA	TRBJ1-2	TGTGCCAGCAGCGTACTCATAGGGGGGGCCACCACCTTC	CASSVLIGGATTF
NA	TRBV12-3/TRBV12-4	NA	TRBJ2-7	TGTGCCAGCAGGCGTACAGGGACCTACGAGCAGTACTTC	CASRRTGTYEQYF
NA	TRBV11-2	TRBD1	TRBJ1-1	TGTGCCAGCAGCTCTAGAGTAGGGGGCCCTAACACTGAAGCTTTCTTT	CASSSRVGGPNTEAFF
NA	TRBV14	NA	TRBJ1-1	TGTGCCAGCAGCCAAGATCTGGGGCAGAGTGAAGCTTTCTTT	CASSQDLGQSEAFF
NA	TRBV4-1	NA	TRBJ1-2	TGCGCCAGCAGCCAAGATCGCGCAGACCACTATGGCTACACCTTC	CASSQDRADHYGYTF